This T cell receptor (beta chain) was sequenced in a study of Graves' ophthalmopathy and Graves' hyperthyroidism. This clonotype was seen at least ten times. V was clipped by 3 bases and J by 2 bases, with 11 bases between them. CDR1 and CDR2 (germline): LNHDA, SQIVND (reference sequence). The CDR3 extends over 14 amino acids. For repertoire sequencing, the TCR beta CDR3 regions were amplified from RNA transcripts. Second-round multiplex PCR came after first-round RT-PCR with HTBI primers. A single record per CDR3 protein comes from TCRdb applying MiXCR to the multiplex PCR reads. The data show roughly 400,000 distinct CDR3 sequences, with approximately 15% seen just once and roughly 7% held by the top ten.

What was sequenced was peripheral blood. The genes are TRBV19 and TRBJ2-7; D might be TRBD1 or TRBD2, each matching 5 bases. This TCR was recovered from a woman aged 18 to 35 with stable Graves' hyperthyroidism. CDR3 amino acids: CASSIRGPTYEQYF. The CDR3 nucleotides read TGTGCCAGTAGTATCCGGGGCCCCACCTACGAGCAGTACTTC.